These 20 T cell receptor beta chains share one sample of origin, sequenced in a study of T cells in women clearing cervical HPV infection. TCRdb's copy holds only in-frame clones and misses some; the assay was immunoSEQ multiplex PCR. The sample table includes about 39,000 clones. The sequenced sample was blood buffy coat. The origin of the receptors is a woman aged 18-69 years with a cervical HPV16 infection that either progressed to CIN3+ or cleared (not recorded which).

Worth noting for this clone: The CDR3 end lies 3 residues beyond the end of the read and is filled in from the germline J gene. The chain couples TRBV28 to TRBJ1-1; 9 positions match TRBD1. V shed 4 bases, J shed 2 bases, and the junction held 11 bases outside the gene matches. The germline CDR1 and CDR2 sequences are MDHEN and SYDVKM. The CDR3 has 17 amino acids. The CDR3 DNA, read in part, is TGTGCCAGCAGTTCATATGGGACAGGGACTTCAAACACTGAA. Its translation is CASSSYGTGTSNTE. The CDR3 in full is CASSSYGTGTSNTEAFF.

The CDR3 reads CASSGGLAAYEQYF. The DNA read from the CDR3 is TGTGCCAGCAGTGGGGGACTAGCGGCCTACGAG. V usage is TRBV2 and J usage is TRBJ2-7; 11 bases match TRBD2. The read is 3 residues too short to cover the CDR3 end, so that end is filled in from the germline J gene. From germline, CDR1 is SNHLY and CDR2 FYNNEI. V gave up 4 bases and J gave up 2 bases; unmatched junction bases: 1. The CDR3 has 14 residues.

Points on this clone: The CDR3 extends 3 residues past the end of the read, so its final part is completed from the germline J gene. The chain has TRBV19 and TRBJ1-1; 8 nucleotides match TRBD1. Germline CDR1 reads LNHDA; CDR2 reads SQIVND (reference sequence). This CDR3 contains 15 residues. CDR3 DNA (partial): TGTGCCAGTAGTATGGACAGGGCGGCCAAAAACATT. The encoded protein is CASSMDRAAKNI. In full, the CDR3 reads CASSMDRAAKNIAFF.

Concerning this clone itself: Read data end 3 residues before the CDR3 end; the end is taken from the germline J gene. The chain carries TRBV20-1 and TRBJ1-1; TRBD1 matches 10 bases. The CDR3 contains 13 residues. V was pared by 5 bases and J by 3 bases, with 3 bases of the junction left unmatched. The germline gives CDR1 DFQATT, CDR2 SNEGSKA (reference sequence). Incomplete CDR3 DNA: TGCAGTGCTGGACAGGGGGACTACACTGAA. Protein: CSAGQGDYTE. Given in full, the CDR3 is CSAGQGDYTEAFF.

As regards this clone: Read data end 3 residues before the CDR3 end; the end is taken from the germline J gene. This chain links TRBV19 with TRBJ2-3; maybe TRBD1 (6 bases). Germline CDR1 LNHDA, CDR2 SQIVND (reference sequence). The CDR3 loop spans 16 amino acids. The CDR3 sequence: CASRQTGQLSNQPQYF. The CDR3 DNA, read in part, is TGTGCCAGTAGACAGACCGGACAGCTTAGCAATCAGCCG.

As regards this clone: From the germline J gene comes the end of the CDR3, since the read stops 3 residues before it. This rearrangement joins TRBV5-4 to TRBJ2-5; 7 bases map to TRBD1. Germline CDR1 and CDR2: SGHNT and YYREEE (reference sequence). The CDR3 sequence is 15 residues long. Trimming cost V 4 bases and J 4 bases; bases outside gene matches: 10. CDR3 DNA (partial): TGTGCCAGCAGCACACGACAGGGAGACGGAGAGACC. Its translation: CASSTRQGDGET. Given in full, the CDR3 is CASSTRQGDGETQYF. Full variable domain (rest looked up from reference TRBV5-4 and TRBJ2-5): ETGVTQSPTHLIKTRGQQVTLRCSSQSGHNTVSWYQQALGQGPQFIFQYYREEENGRGNFPPRFSGLQFPNYSSELNVNALELDDSALYLCASSTRQGDGETQYFGPGTRLLVL.

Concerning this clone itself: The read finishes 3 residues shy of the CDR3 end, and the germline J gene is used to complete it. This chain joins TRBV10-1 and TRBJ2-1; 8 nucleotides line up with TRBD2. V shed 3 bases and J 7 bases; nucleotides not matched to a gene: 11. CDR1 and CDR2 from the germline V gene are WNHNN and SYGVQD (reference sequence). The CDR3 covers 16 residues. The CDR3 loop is CASSDKYLAGENEQFF. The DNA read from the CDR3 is TGCGCCAGCAGTGATAAGTACCTAGCGGGTGAAAATGAG.

The DNA read from the CDR3 is TGTGCCAGCAGTTCCCGGCTAGCGGGGACCTACGAC. Its translation is CASSSRLAGTYD. The entire CDR3 is CASSSRLAGTYDYTF. The V call is TRBV6-2 or TRBV6-3, the J call TRBJ1-2; D is possibly TRBD1 (5 bases). The read comes to an end 3 residues before the CDR3 does, leaving the germline J gene to fill in the end. This CDR3 spans 15 amino acids. Germline CDR1 MNHEY, CDR2 SVGEGT.

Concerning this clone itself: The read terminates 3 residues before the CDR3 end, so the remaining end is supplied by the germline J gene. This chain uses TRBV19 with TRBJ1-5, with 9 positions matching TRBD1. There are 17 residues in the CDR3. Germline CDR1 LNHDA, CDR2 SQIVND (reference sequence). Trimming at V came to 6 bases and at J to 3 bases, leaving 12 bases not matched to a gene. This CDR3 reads CASSTGTGLTFNQPQHF. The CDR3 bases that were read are TGTGCCAGTAGCACCGGGACAGGGCTGACCTTCAATCAGCCC.

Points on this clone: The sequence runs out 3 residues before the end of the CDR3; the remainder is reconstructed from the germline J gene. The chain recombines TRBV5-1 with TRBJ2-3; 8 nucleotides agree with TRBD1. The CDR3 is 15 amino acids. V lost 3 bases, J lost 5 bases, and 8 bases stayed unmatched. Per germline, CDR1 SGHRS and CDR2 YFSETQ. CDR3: CASSSGQGGGDTQYF. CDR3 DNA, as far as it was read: TGCGCCAGCAGCTCAGGACAGGGAGGAGGAGATACG.

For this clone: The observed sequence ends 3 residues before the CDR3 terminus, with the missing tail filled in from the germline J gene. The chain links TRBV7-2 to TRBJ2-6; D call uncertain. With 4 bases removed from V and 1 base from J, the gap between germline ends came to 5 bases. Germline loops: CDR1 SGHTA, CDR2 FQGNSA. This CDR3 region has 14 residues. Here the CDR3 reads CASSSLSGANVLTF. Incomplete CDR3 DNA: TGTGCCAGCAGCTCCTTATCTGGGGCCAACGTC.

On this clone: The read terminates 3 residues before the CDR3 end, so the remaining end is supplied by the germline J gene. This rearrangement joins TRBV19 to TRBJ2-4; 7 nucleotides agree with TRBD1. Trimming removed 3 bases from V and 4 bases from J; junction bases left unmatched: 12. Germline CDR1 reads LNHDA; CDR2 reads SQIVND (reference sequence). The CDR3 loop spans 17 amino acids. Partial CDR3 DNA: TGTGCCAGTAGTATCCGAGTGGGACAGACTCAAAAAAACATT. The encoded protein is CASSIRVGQTQKNI. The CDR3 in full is CASSIRVGQTQKNIQYF.

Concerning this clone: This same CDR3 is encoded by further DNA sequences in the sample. CDR3 loop: CASSSRGTGGGYTF. The DNA read from the CDR3 is TGTGCCAGCAGTTCACGTGGGACAGGGGGTGGC. This sequence joins TRBV6-2 or TRBV6-3 and TRBJ1-2; 11 bases are a match to TRBD1. The DNA ends 3 residues before the CDR3 does, and the rest of the CDR3 is filled in from the germline J gene. This CDR3 has 14 amino acids. Trimming cost V 4 bases and J 7 bases; bases outside gene matches: 5. Germline V gene sequence: CDR1 MNHEY, CDR2 SVGEGT.

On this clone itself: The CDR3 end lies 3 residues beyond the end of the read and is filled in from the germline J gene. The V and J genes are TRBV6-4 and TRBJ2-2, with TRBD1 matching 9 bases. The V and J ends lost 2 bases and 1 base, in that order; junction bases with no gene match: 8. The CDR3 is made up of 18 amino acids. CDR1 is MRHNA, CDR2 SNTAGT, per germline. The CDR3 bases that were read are TGTGCCAGCAGTGACAGGGTTGGACAGGGGATGAACACCGGGGAG. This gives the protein CASSDRVGQGMNTGE. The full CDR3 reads CASSDRVGQGMNTGELFF.

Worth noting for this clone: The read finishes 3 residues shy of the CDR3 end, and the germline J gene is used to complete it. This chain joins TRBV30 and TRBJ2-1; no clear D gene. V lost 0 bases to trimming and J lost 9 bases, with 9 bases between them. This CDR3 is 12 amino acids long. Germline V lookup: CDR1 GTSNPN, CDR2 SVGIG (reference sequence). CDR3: CAWSVDKAEQFF. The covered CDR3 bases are TGTGCCTGGAGTGTCGATAAGGCTGAG.

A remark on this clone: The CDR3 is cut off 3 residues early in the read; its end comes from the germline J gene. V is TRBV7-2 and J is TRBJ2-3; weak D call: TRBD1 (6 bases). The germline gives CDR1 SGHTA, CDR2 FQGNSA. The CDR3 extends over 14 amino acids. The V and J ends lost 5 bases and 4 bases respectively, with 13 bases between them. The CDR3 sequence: CASSVSQGPDTQYF. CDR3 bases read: TGTGCCAGCAGCGTCTCTCAGGGGCCAGATACG.

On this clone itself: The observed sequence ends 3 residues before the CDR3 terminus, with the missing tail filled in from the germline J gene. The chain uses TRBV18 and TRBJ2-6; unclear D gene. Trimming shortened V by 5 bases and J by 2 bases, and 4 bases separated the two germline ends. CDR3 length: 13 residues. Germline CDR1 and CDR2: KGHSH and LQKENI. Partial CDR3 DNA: TGTGCCAGCTCAGCTACTGGGGCCAACGTC. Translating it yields CASSATGANV. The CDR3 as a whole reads CASSATGANVLTF.

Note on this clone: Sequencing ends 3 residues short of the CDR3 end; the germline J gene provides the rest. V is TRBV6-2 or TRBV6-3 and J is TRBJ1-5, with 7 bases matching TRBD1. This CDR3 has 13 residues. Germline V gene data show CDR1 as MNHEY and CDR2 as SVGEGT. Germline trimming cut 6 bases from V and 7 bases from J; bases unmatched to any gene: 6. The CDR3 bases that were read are TGTGCCAGCAGGGACAGGATGGAACAGCCC. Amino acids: CASRDRMEQP. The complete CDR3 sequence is CASRDRMEQPQHF.

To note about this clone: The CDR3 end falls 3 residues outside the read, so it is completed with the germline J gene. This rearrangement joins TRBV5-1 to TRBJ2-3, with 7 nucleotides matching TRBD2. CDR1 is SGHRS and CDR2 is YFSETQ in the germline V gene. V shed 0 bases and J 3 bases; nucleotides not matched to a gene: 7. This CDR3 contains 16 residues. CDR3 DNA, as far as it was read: TGCGCCAGCAGCTTGGCAGAAGGACTAGGGACAGATACG. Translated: CASSLAEGLGTDT. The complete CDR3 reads CASSLAEGLGTDTQYF.

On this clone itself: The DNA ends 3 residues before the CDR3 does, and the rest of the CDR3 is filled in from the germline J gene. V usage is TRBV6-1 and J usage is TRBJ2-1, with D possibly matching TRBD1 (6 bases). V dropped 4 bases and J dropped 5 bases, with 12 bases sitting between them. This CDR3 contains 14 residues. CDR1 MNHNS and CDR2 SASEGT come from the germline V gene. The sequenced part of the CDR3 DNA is TGTGCCAGCAGTGGTTGGGACAACAACAATGAG. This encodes CASSGWDNNNE. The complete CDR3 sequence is CASSGWDNNNEQFF.